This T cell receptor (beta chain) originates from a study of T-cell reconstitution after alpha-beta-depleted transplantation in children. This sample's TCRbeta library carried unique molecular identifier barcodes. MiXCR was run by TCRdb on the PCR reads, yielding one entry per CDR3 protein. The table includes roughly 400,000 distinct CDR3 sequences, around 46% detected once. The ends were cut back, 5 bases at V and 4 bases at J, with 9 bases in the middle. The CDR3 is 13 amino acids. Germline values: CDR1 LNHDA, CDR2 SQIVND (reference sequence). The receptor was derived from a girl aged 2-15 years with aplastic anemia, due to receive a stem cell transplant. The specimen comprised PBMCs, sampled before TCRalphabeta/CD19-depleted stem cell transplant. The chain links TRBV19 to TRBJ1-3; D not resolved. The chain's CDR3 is CASSVGNGNTIYF. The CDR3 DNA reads TGTGCCAGTAGTGTGGGGAACGGAAACACCATATATTTT.